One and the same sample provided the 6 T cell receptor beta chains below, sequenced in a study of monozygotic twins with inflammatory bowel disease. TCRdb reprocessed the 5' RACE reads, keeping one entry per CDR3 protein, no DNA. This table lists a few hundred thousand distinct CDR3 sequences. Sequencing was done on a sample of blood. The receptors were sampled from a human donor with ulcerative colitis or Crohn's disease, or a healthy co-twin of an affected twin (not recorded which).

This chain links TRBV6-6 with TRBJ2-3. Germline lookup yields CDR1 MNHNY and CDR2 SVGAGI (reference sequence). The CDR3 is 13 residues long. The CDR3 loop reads CASSGVGFSAQYF.

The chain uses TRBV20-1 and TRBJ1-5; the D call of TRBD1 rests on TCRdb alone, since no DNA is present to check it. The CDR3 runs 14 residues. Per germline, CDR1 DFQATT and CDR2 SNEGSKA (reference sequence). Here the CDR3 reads CSAWEGASNQPQHF.

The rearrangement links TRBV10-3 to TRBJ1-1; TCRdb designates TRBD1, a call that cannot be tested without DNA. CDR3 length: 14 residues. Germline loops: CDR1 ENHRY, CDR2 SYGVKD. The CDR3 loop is CAISPQGGNTEAFF.

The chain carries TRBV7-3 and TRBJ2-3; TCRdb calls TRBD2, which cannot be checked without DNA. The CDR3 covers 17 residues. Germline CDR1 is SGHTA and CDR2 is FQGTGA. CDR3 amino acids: CASSLSAGGPSTDTQYF. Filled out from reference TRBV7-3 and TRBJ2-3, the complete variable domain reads GAGVSQTPSNKVTEKGKYVELRCDPISGHTALYWYRQSLGQGPEFLIYFQGTGAADDSGLPNDRFFAVRPEGSVSTLKIQRTERGDSAVYLCASSLSAGGPSTDTQYFGPGTRLTVL.

This chain's CDR3 is CASSLTEGTEAFF. The rearrangement uses TRBV19 and TRBJ1-1; TCRdb's D call of TRBD1 is untestable without DNA. Germline values: CDR1 LNHDA, CDR2 SQIVND (reference sequence). This CDR3 region has 13 residues. Full variable domain (remainder filled in from reference TRBV19 and TRBJ1-1): DGGITQSPKYLFRKEGQNVTLSCEQNLNHDAMYWYRQDPGQGLRLIYYSQIVNDFQKGDIAEGYSVSREKKESFPLTVTSAQKNPTAFYLCASSLTEGTEAFFGQGTRLTVV.

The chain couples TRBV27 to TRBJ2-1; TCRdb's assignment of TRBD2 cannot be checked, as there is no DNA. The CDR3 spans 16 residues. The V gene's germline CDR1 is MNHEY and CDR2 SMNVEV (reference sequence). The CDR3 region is CASSPYIAGAGNEQFF.